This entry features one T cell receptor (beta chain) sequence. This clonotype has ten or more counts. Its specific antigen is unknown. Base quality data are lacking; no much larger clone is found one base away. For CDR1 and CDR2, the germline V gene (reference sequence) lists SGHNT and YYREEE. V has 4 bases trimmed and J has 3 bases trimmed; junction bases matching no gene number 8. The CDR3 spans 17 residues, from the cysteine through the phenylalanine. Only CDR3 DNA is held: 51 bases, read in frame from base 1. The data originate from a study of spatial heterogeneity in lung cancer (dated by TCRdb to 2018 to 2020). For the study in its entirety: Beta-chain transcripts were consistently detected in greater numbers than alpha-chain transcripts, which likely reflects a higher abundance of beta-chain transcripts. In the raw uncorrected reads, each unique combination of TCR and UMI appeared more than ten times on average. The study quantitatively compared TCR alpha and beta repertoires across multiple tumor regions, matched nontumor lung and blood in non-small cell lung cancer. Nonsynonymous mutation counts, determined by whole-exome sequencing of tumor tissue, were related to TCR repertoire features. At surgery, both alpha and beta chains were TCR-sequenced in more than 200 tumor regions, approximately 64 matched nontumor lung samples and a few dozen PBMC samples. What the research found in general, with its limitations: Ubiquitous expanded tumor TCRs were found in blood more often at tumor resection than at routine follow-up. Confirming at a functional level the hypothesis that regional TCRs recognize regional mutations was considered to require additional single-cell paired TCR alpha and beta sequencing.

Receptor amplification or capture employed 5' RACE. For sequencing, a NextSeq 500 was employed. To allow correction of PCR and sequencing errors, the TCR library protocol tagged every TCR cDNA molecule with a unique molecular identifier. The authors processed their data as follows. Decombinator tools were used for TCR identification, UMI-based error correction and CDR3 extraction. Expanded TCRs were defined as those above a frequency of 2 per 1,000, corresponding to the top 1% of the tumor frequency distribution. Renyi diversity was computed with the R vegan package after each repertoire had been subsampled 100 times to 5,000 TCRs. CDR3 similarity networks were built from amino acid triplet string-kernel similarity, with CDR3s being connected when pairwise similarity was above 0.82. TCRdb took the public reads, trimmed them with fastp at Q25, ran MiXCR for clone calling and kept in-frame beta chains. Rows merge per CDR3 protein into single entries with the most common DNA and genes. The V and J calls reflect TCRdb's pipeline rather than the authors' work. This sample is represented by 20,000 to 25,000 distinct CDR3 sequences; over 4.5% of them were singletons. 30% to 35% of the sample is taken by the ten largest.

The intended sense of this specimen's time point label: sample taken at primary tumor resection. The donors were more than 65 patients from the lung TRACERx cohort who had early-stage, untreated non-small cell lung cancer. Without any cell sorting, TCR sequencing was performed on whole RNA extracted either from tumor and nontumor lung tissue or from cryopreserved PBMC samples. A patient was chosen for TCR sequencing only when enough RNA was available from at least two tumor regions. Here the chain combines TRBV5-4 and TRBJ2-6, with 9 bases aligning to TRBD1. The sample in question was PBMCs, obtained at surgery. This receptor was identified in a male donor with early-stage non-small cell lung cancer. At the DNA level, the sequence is TGTGCCAGCAGCGCCAACAGGGGGCTGGGTGGGGCCAACGTCCTGACTTTC. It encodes CASSANRGLGGANVLTF.